This TCR beta chain was recovered during a study of blood T cells in healthy people across ages. Study-level results: Per million T cells, the diversity of TCR beta decreased roughly linearly as age advanced.

Aged roughly 6 to 95, donors were systemically healthy Caucasians from Russia. Extractions gave at least 5.5 micrograms of total RNA per sample. Turning to this clonotype: Its antigen is undetermined.

This CDR3 spans 12 amino acids. A second PCR of about 6 to 12 cycles used a sample-barcoded 5' primer and a J-beta primer mix. Each cDNA was tagged by a template-switch adaptor containing 12 random nucleotides. MiXCR was run by TCRdb on the 5' RACE reads, yielding one entry per CDR3 protein. Among hundreds of thousands of distinct CDR3 sequences listed, around 46% were seen once. Sequenced material: blood. The chain employs TRBV12-3 or TRBV12-4 and TRBJ2-4, with D hard to call. The J call is doubtful: the DNA matches TRBJ2-7 better. The TCR was taken from a man younger than 45 in good health. CDR3 in DNA: TGTGCCAGCAGTGTGGACGCCTACGAGCAGTACTTC. Translation: CASSVDAYEQYF.